This T cell receptor beta chain comes out of a study of type 1 and type 2 diabetes patients. Study-level results: Highly-expanded CD4+ clones were few in type 2 diabetes, median one, roughly 4% of reads.

As to this clonotype: Its specificity is unknown.

CDR3 length: 18 residues. CDR1 is GTSNPN, CDR2 SVGIG, per germline (reference sequence). With 0 bases clipped from V and 6 bases from J, the junction kept 16 bases outside the gene matches. PCR was run on genomic DNA. A primer set of 30 forward and 13 reverse primers amplified the CDR3. Each CDR3 protein gets one entry after TCRdb re-called the multiplex PCR reads with MiXCR. In the table there are fewer than 350,000 distinct CDR3 sequences, roughly 44% of which are singletons. This clonotype was sampled from a man aged 18-30 years with type 2 diabetes. V gene TRBV30 combines with J gene TRBJ1-4; TRBD1 matches 7 bases. Material for sequencing was peripheral blood mononuclear cells (PBMCs). The CDR3 region has the DNA TGTGCCTGGAGTGTATTGGTGATCTGGGGACAGCGGGATGAAAAACTGTTTTTT. It is translated as CAWSVLVIWGQRDEKLFF.